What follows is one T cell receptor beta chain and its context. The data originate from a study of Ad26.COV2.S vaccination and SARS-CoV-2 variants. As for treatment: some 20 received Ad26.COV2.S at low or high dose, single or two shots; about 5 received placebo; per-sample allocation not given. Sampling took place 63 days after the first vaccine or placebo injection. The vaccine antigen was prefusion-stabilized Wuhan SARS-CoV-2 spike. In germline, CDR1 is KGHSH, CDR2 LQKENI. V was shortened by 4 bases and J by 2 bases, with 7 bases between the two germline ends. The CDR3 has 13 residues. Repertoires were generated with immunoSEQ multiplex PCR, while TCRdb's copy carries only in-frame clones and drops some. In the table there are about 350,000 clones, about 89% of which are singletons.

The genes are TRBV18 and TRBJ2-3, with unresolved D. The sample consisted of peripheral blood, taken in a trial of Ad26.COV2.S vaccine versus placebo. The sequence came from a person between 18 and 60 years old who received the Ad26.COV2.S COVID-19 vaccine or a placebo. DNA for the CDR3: TGTGCCAGCTCACTGGGATTCACAGATACGCAGTATTTT. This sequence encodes CASSLGFTDTQYF.